The source of this T cell receptor (beta chain) is a study of T cell responses to AZD1222 COVID-19 vaccine. Study summary: Both about-4-week and about-12-week second-dose recipients were combined.

Profiling relied on immunoSEQ multiplex PCR, and the TCRdb table lists in-frame clones only, not all of them. This table holds 120,000 or so clones, about nine tenths found once. The V gene's germline CDR1 is MGHRA and CDR2 YSYEKL. The CDR3 consists of 15 residues. V was pared by 1 base and J by 7 bases, with 14 bases between. A remark on this clone: Antigen unknown.

Regarding the study as a whole: Spike-specific TCR repertoires showed rising breadth and depth after two AZD1222 doses. Of spike-specific TCRs, nearly half reportedly target regions left unmutated in variants.

This receptor was taken from an adult in good health. This sequence joins TRBV4-1 and TRBJ2-4; either TRBD1 or TRBD2 may fit D (6 bases each). Sequenced here: peripheral blood, sampled on day 0 of AZD1222 vaccination. CDR3: CASSQGLATGNIQYF. CDR3 sequence (DNA): TGCGCCAGCAGCCAAGGCCTAGCGACAGGTAACATTCAGTACTTC.